This passage covers 26 T cell receptor beta chains from one sample sequenced in a study of control samples from healthy donors and cancer patients. The method was immunoSEQ multiplex PCR; TCRdb's version includes in-frame clones alone and lacks a portion of them. Of 100,000 or so clones in the sample, roughly nine tenths were seen once. Sample: blood. These receptors all stem from a woman aged 25-40 years in good health.

The genes are TRBV6-1 and TRBJ1-4, with D unresolved. The CDR3 has 14 amino acids. Trimming pared 2 bases from V and 5 bases from J, leaving 9 bases between. Per the germline V gene, CDR1 is MNHNS and CDR2 is SASEGT. CDR3 coding DNA: TGTGCCAGCAGTGAACGGGCCCCGAATGAAAAACTGTTTTTT. Encoded protein: CASSERAPNEKLFF.

The chain joins TRBV7-2 to TRBJ1-1; no clear D gene. Germline V gene lookup returns CDR1 SGHTA and CDR2 FQGNSA. This CDR3 spans 15 amino acids. The V end lost 1 base, the J end lost 5 bases, and 14 bases lay between the germline ends. The CDR3 is CASSLDPGRATEAFF. In nucleotides, the CDR3 is TGTGCCAGCAGCTTAGATCCGGGGAGGGCAACTGAAGCTTTCTTT.

The chain combines TRBV18 with TRBJ1-5, with D possibly being TRBD1 (6 bases). The CDR3 covers 14 residues. Trimming cost V 3 bases and J 3 bases, with 9 bases left between them. The germline gives CDR1 KGHSH, CDR2 LQKENI. CDR3 DNA sequence: TGTGCCAGCTCACCTAGGGACAACAATCAGCCCCAGCATTTT. It yields the protein CASSPRDNNQPQHF.

The V and J genes are TRBV12-5 and TRBJ1-1; unclear D gene. The CDR3 has 13 residues. V dropped 6 bases and J dropped 1 base, with 9 bases sitting between them. The V gene's germline CDR1 is LGHNT and CDR2 FRNRAP. CDR3 nucleotide sequence: TGTGCTAGTGGCCTTGCAGAGAACACTGAAGCTTTCTTT. Amino acids: CASGLAENTEAFF.

The CDR3 here is CASSLGGRTEAFF. CDR3 nucleotide sequence: TGTGCCAGCAGCCTTGGGGGAAGGACTGAAGCTTTCTTT. V gene TRBV3-1 (or the pseudogene TRBV3-2) combines with J gene TRBJ1-1; weak D call: TRBD1 (5 bases). V was shortened by 4 bases and J by 5 bases, with 11 bases between the two germline ends. This CDR3 has 13 amino acids. CDR1 LGHDT and CDR2 YNNKEL come from the germline V gene (reference sequence).

The V call is TRBV6-5, the J call TRBJ2-2, with 7 bases that match TRBD1. In germline, CDR1 is MNHEY, CDR2 SVGAGI. Unmatched junction bases numbered 7, after V lost 10 bases and J lost 2 bases. This CDR3 is 14 amino acids long. In DNA, the CDR3 is TGTGCCACCCCGTGGGACAGTAACACCGGGGAGCTGTTTTTT. Its protein is CATPWDSNTGELFF.

The gene calls are TRBV27 and TRBJ2-7; 8 bases fit TRBD1. The trim removed 6 bases at V and 6 bases at J, leaving 19 bases unmatched. Germline V gene data show CDR1 as MNHEY and CDR2 as SMNVEV (reference sequence). The CDR3 loop spans 17 amino acids. The CDR3: CASRSDPGQVGSGEQYF. The CDR3 DNA follows: TGTGCCAGCAGGTCAGATCCGGGACAGGTGGGTTCTGGCGAGCAGTACTTC.

CDR3 loop: CASSLYRQGLGETQYF. Written as DNA, the CDR3 is TGCGCCAGCAGCCTCTACCGACAGGGATTGGGGGAGACCCAGTACTTC. The chain employs TRBV5-1 and TRBJ2-5; 7 bases are shared with TRBD1. Per the germline V gene, CDR1 is SGHRS and CDR2 is YFSETQ. Trimming at V came to 4 bases and at J to 5 bases, leaving 14 bases not matched to a gene. The CDR3 contains 16 residues.

This chain connects TRBV9 to TRBJ2-1, with D perhaps TRBD1 or TRBD2 (5 bases each). Germline CDR1 reads SGDLS; CDR2 reads YYNGEE. CDR3 length equals 13 residues. V gave up 4 bases and J gave up 12 bases, with 17 bases separating them. The CDR3 nucleotides are TGTGCCAGCAGCTTTTGGGACGGCGGCGTGCAGTTCTTC. It codes for CASSFWDGGVQFF.

The chain is built from TRBV18 and TRBJ1-2; 7 bases line up with TRBD1. CDR1 and CDR2 (germline): KGHSH, LQKENI. This CDR3 is built from 15 residues. Germline trimming cut 3 bases from V and 5 bases from J; bases unmatched to any gene: 9. The CDR3 nucleotides are TGTGCCAGCTCACCGTCGAGAGGGGGCGAATATGGCTACACCTTC. Translation gives CASSPSRGGEYGYTF.

The rearrangement joins TRBV2 to TRBJ1-5; D ambiguous. V was pared by 4 bases and J by 1 base, with 8 bases between. Germline CDR1 is SNHLY and CDR2 is FYNNEI. The CDR3 contains 14 residues. The CDR3 DNA reads as TGTGCCAGCAGTGGTGACGGGAGCAATCAGCCCCAGCATTTT. Its protein is CASSGDGSNQPQHF. The full variable domain, rest sourced from reference TRBV2 and TRBJ1-5, is EPEVTQTPSHQVTQMGQEVILRCVPISNHLYFYWYRQILGQKVEFLVSFYNNEISEKSEIFDDQFSVERPDGSNFTLKIRSTKLEDSAMYFCASSGDGSNQPQHFGDGTRLSIL.

V gene TRBV6-5 combines with J gene TRBJ1-1, with D possibly matching TRBD1 (6 bases). The CDR3 extends over 15 amino acids. Germline V gene lookup returns CDR1 MNHEY and CDR2 SVGAGI. Trimming removed 6 bases at V and 1 base at J, with 15 bases between. The CDR3 coding sequence is TGTGCCAGCAGCCCATGGCAGGGGAGGAACACTGAAGCTTTCTTT. Translation: CASSPWQGRNTEAFF.

The chain recombines TRBV7-3 with TRBJ2-3; possible D gene TRBD2, 5 bases. The CDR3 spans 14 residues. Trimming removed 3 bases from V and 0 bases from J, with 7 bases in between. In germline, CDR1 is SGHTA, CDR2 FQGTGA. The chain's CDR3 is CASSLGASTDTQYF. The DNA of the CDR3 is TGTGCCAGCAGCTTGGGAGCTAGCACAGATACGCAGTATTTT.

The gene calls are TRBV11-3 and TRBJ2-7, with 9 nucleotides matching TRBD1. V shed 1 base and J 1 base; nucleotides not matched to a gene: 2. This CDR3 region has 15 residues. CDR1 and CDR2 from the germline V gene are SGHNT and YENEEA. Written as DNA, the CDR3 is TGTGCCAGCAGCTTAGGGACAGGGGCTTCCTACGAGCAGTACTTC. Its translation is CASSLGTGASYEQYF.

The rearrangement links TRBV2 to TRBJ1-5; D is possibly TRBD1 (6 bases). V lost 9 bases and J 6 bases, leaving 24 bases between the germline ends. Germline CDR1 is SNHLY and CDR2 is FYNNEI. The CDR3 spans 16 residues. The CDR3 region has the DNA TGTGCCAGTCTGGACCGCAAGGGGGGTTCAGGTCAGCCCCAGCATTTT. As protein: CASLDRKGGSGQPQHF.

The chain employs TRBV5-1 and TRBJ2-5; 7 bases align to TRBD2. The germline V gene has CDR1 SGHRS and CDR2 YFSETQ. Germline trimming cut 4 bases from V and 5 bases from J; bases unmatched to any gene: 8. The CDR3 loop spans 14 amino acids. The CDR3 nucleotides are TGCGCCAGCAGCCCAATCCGGGGGGAGGAGACCCAGTACTTC. Its translation: CASSPIRGEETQYF.

J is TRBJ1-3 and V is TRBV9; TRBD1 agrees at 7 bases. V dropped 4 bases and J dropped 0; count of bases not matched to a gene: 7. Germline-derived CDR1 and CDR2 are SGDLS and YYNGEE. CDR3 length: 16 residues. The CDR3 sequence: CASSNRDSYSGNTIYF. The CDR3 nucleotides read TGTGCCAGCAGCAATCGGGACAGTTACTCTGGAAACACCATATATTTT.

This rearrangement joins TRBV7-2 to TRBJ2-2; 10 bases line up with TRBD2. Losses at the gene ends were 6 bases for V and 7 bases for J; bases not matched to a gene: 17. The V gene's germline CDR1 is SGHTA and CDR2 FQGNSA. This CDR3 is built from 18 residues. CDR3: CASSSIPGLASLYGELFF. The CDR3 region has the DNA TGTGCCAGCAGTTCAATCCCGGGACTAGCGTCCTTGTACGGGGAGCTGTTTTTT.

The chain combines TRBV5-1 with TRBJ2-5, with 14 positions matching TRBD2. The CDR3 is 15 residues long. With V trimmed by 8 bases and J by 4 bases, 7 bases remained unmatched. Germline V gene data show CDR1 as SGHRS and CDR2 as YFSETQ. CDR3 DNA: TGCGCCAGTTCGGGACTAGCGGGAGAGTCAGAGACCCAGTACTTC. Protein sequence: CASSGLAGESETQYF.

The rearrangement joins TRBV3-1 (or the pseudogene TRBV3-2) to TRBJ2-7; D remains ambiguous. The germline V gene has CDR1 LGHDT and CDR2 YNNKEL (reference sequence). This CDR3 spans 14 amino acids. With 1 base removed from V and 2 bases from J, the gap between germline ends came to 9 bases. This CDR3 is CASSQVPRTYEQYF. As DNA, the CDR3 is TGTGCCAGCAGCCAAGTTCCTAGAACCTACGAGCAGTACTTC.

This chain links TRBV28 with TRBJ1-2; D unresolved. V was clipped by 1 base and J by 2 bases, with 8 bases between them. CDR3 size: 14 residues. Germline CDR1 is MDHEN and CDR2 is SYDVKM. CDR3 amino acids: CASSLSPVNYGYTF. The DNA for the CDR3 is TGTGCCAGCAGTTTATCCCCCGTAAACTATGGCTACACCTTC.

The chain carries TRBV3-1 (or the pseudogene TRBV3-2) and TRBJ2-1; 12 bases map to TRBD2. Germline V CDR1 and CDR2: LGHDT, YNNKEL (reference sequence). The J segment lost 7 bases and the V segment lost 1 base, leaving 8 bases of the junction unmatched. The CDR3 is 17 residues long. The CDR3 DNA reads TGTGCCAGCAGCCAAGTCCCTCCGGGACTAGCGGGTAATGAGCAGTTCTTC. It codes for CASSQVPPGLAGNEQFF.

Only one count was recorded for this clone. The chain employs TRBV7-7 and TRBJ1-6; the D is unclear. Per germline, CDR1 SSHAT and CDR2 FNYEAQ (reference sequence). With 3 bases removed from V and 6 bases from J, the gap between germline ends came to 6 bases. The CDR3 contains 13 residues. In DNA form, the CDR3 reads TGTGCCAGCAGCTTCGGCAGTAATTCACCCCTCCACTTT. Protein: CASSFGSNSPLHF.

The rearrangement links TRBV7-8 to TRBJ1-6; possible D gene TRBD1, 6 bases. Deletions cut 6 bases from V and 7 bases from J, with 13 bases between. This CDR3 region has 14 residues. CDR1 is SGHVS and CDR2 is FQNEAQ in the germline V gene. Here the CDR3 DNA reads TGTGCCAGCAGTTTCGACAGGTCCAATTCACCCCTCCACTTT. It translates to CASSFDRSNSPLHF.

The J gene is TRBJ1-2, the V gene TRBV19; TRBD1 is a possible D gene (6 bases). From germline, CDR1 is LNHDA and CDR2 SQIVND (reference sequence). The CDR3 covers 12 residues. Trimming shortened V by 5 bases and J by 10 bases, and 14 bases separated the two germline ends. For the CDR3, the DNA is TGTGCCAGTAGTGCCTACAGGGTTAACTACACCTTC. Its protein is CASSAYRVNYTF.

V and J are TRBV6-6 and TRBJ1-3; the D gene is possibly TRBD1 (5 bases). This CDR3 region has 15 residues. The germline CDR1 and CDR2 sequences are MNHNY and SVGAGI (reference sequence). The germline V and J ends were trimmed by 2 bases and 0 bases, with 8 bases remaining between them. The CDR3 sequence is CASSYGTVSGNTIYF. CDR3 nucleotide sequence: TGTGCCAGCAGTTACGGGACTGTCTCTGGAAACACCATATATTTT.